This T cell receptor (beta chain) came from a study of blood T cell repertoires in COVID-19. Study at large: Samples came from the United States, Italy and Spain, spanning acute and convalescent COVID-19. Sources were T cells, B-cell-depleted T cells, or PBMCs; the material itself was cDNA or gDNA.

Trimming cost V 4 bases and J 2 bases; bases outside gene matches: 2. CDR3 length: 15 residues. The germline gives CDR1 KGHDR, CDR2 SFDVKD. Original data processing: Cell counts per sample came from amplifying reference gene primers. Generated by immunoSEQ multiplex PCR, the TCRdb table keeps only in-frame clones and is missing some. V, J and clone size were drawn from that table, and D and trimming were deduced from the DNA. Among about 200,000 clones listed, approximately 80% were seen once. This chain joins TRBV24-1 and TRBJ1-4; TRBD1 agrees at 8 bases. Material: peripheral blood. This sequence was found in a human donor in a cohort sampled during active COVID-19. The CDR3 nucleotides are TGTGCCACCAGTGAAGCAGGGGGCACTAATGAAAAACTGTTTTTT. This gives the protein CATSEAGGTNEKLFF.